This T cell receptor beta chain was sequenced in a study of CXCR3-negative and CXCR3-positive naive CD8 T cells. Across the study: Per library, roughly 1.6 +/- 0.3 million reads; 140 million or so TRB reads overall. Study results and limitations: Both naive subsets, CXCR3-negative and CXCR3-positive, displayed similar TRBV-TRBJ usage, unlike memory cells. Naive CXCR3-positive cells had TRB CDR3s more hydrophobic than those of CXCR3-negative naive cells.

As regards this clonotype: Its target is unknown.

Using triplicate sorts, a few hundred thousand cells were collected each time from every CD8+ T cell subset. 5' RACE with UMI labels generated the TRB cDNA libraries. No DNA is given; TCRdb re-called the 5' RACE reads and lists each CDR3 protein once. The table lists 150,000 or so distinct CDR3 sequences. This CDR3 region has 17 residues. The germline V gene encodes CDR1 SGHDN and CDR2 FVKESK. The sequenced material came from naive CXCR3+ CD8+ T cells from blood. Subset here: CD45RO-CCR7+CD27+CD95- naive CD8+ T cells expressing CXCR3 (TNR3+). This clonotype was sampled from a human donor in good health. Some clones in this sample may be carry-over from other donors' samples. J is TRBJ1-2 and V is TRBV14; TCRdb selects TRBD1, and the lack of DNA leaves this call unchecked. The CDR3 protein is CASSPTLVQAFDYGYTF.